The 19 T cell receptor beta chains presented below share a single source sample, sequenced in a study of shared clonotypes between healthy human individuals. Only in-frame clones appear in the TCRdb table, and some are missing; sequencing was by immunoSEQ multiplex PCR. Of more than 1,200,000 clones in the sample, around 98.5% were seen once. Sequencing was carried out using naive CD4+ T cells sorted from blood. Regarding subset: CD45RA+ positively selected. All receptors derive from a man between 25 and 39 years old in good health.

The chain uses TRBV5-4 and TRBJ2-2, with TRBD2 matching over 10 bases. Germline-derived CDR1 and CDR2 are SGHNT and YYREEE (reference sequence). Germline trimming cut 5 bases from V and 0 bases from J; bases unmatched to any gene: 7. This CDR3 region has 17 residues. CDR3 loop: CASSLPGTSANTGELFF. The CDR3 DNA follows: TGTGCCAGCAGTTTGCCCGGGACTAGCGCGAACACCGGGGAGCTGTTTTTT. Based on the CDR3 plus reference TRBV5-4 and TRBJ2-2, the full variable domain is ETGVTQSPTHLIKTRGQQVTLRCSSQSGHNTVSWYQQALGQGPQFIFQYYREEENGRGNFPPRFSGLQFPNYSSELNVNALELDDSALYLCASSLPGTSANTGELFFGEGSRLTVL.

In nucleotides, the CDR3 is TGTGCCAGTACCTCGGGCAGGGACACCTATCAGCCCCAGCATTTT. Translating it yields CASTSGRDTYQPQHF. The V and J genes are TRBV19 and TRBJ1-5, with D possibly TRBD1 on 6 matching bases. From germline, CDR1 is LNHDA and CDR2 SQIVND (reference sequence). The CDR3 totals 15 residues. V lost 7 bases and J lost 5, with 18 bases in between.

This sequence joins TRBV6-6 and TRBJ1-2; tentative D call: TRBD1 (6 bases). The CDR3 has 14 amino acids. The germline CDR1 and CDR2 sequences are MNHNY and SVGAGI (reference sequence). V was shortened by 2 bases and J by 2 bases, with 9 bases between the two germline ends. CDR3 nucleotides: TGTGCCAGCAGTTACAGGACAGAAAACTATGGCTACACCTTC. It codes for CASSYRTENYGYTF.

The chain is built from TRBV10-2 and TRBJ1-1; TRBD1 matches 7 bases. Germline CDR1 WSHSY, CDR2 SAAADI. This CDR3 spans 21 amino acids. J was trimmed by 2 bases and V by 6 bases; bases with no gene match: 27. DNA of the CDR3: TGCGCCAGCAGCCACAGGGGAGGCCGGGGGATTCTTCAGGGGGTAAACACTGAAGCTTTCTTT. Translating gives CASSHRGGRGILQGVNTEAFF.

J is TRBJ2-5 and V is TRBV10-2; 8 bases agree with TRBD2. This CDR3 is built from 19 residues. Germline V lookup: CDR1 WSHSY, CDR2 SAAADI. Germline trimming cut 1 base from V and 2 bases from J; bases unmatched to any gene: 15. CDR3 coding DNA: TGCGCCAGCAGTGAGTTCTCCGGACTAGCTCCACGGGGACAAGAGACCCAGTACTTC. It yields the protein CASSEFSGLAPRGQETQYF.

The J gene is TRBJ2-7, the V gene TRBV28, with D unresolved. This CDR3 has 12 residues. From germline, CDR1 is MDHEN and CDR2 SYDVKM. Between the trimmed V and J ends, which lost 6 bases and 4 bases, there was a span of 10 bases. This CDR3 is CASSRSWYEQYF. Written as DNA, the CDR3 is TGTGCCAGCAGCCGTAGTTGGTACGAGCAGTACTTC.

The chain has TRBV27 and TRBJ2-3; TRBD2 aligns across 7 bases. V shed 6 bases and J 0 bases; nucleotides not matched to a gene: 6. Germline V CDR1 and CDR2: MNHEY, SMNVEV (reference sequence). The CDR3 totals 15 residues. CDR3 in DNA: TGTGCCAGCAGCCTCACTAGCGCTAGCACAGATACGCAGTATTTT. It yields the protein CASSLTSASTDTQYF.

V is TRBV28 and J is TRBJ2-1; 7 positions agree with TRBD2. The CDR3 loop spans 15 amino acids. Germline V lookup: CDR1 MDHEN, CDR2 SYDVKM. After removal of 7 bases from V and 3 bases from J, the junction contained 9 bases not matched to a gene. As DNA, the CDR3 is TGTGCCAGCATGGGGCGGGGGACTAACTACAATGAGCAGTTCTTC. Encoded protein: CASMGRGTNYNEQFF.

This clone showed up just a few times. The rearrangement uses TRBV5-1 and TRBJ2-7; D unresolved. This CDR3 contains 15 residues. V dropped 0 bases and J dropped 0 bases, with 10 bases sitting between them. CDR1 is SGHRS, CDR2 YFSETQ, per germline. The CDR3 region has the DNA TGCGCCAGCAGCTTGGGTGGCAGGAGCTCCTACGAGCAGTACTTC. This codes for CASSLGGRSSYEQYF.

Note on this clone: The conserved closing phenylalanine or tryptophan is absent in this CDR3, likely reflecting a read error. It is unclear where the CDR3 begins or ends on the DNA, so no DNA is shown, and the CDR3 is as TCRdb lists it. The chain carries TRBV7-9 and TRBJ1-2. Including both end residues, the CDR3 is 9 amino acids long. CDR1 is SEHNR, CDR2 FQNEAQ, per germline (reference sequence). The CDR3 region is CASSLGTLH.

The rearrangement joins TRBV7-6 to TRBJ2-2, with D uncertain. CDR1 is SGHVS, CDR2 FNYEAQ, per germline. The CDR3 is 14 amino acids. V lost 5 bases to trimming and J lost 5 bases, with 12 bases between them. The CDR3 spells CASSRIDKTGELFF. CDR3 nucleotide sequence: TGTGCCAGCAGCCGCATAGACAAAACCGGGGAGCTGTTTTTT.

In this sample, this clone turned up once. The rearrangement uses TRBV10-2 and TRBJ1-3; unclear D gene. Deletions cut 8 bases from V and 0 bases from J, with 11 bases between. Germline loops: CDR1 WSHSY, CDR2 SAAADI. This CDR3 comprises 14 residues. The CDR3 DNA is TGCGCCAGCCTCCAAGGGATCTCTGGAAACACCATATATTTT. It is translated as CASLQGISGNTIYF.

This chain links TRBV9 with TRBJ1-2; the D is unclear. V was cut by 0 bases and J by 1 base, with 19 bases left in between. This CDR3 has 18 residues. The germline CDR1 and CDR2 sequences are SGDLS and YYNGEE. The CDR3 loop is CASSVAPTPRADNYGYTF. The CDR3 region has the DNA TGTGCCAGCAGCGTAGCCCCGACCCCAAGGGCGGATAACTATGGCTACACCTTC.

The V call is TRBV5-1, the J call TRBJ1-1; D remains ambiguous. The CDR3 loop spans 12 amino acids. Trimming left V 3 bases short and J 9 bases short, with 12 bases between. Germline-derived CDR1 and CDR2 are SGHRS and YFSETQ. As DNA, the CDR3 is TGCGCCAGCAGCTCGGACGGACTGAAAGCTTTCTTT. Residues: CASSSDGLKAFF.

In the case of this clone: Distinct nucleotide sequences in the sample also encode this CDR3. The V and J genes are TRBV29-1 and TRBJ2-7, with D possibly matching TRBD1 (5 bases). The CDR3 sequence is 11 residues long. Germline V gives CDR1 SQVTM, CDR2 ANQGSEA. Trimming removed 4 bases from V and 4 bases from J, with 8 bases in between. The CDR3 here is CSVVGLYEQYF. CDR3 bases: TGCAGCGTTGTGGGGCTATACGAGCAGTACTTC.

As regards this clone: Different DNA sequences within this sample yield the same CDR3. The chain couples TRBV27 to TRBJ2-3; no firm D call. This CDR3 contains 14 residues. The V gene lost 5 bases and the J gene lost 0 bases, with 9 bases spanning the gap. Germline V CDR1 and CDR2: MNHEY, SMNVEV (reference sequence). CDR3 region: CASSLRSSTDTQYF. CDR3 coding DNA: TGTGCCAGCAGTCTTCGATCTAGCACAGATACGCAGTATTTT.

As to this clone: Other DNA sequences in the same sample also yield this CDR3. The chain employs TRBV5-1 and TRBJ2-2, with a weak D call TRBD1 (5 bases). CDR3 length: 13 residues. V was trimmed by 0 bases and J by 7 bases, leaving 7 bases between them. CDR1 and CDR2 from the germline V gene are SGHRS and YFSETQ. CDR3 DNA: TGCGCCAGCAGCTTGGTAGGGGTCGGGGAGCTGTTTTTT. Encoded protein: CASSLVGVGELFF.

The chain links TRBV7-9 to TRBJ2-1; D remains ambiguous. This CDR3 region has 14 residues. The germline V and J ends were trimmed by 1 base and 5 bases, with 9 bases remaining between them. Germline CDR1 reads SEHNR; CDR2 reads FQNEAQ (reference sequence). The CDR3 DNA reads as TGTGCCAGCAGCTTAGGCCTTACGGACAATGAGCAGTTCTTC. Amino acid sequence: CASSLGLTDNEQFF.

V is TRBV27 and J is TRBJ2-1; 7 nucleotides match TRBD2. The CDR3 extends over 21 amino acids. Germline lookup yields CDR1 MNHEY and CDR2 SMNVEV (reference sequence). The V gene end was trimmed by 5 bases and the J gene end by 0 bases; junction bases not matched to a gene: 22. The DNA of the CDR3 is TGTGCCAGCAGTCGCTACCCAAGCCGATCGCGGGAGCACCACTCCTACAATGAGCAGTTCTTC. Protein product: CASSRYPSRSREHHSYNEQFF.